The 25 T cell receptor beta chains below come from one sample, sequenced in a study of blood T cell repertoires in COVID-19. TCRdb keeps only in-frame clones here, not all; method: immunoSEQ multiplex PCR. The profile shows 350,000 or so clones, 89% of them singletons. The sequenced sample was peripheral blood. The receptors were sampled from a woman in her fifties or sixties with COVID-19, enrolled during active disease.

J is TRBJ2-5 and V is TRBV7-2, with TRBD1 matching 8 bases. CDR1 is SGHTA, CDR2 FQGNSA, per germline. This CDR3 is 13 amino acids long. The junction had 2 bases not matched to a gene; V was cut back by 3 bases and J by 5 bases. In nucleotides, the CDR3 is TGTGCCAGCAGCTTGACAGGGGTGGAGACCCAGTACTTC. Amino acid sequence: CASSLTGVETQYF.

The chain has TRBV9 and TRBJ1-1; D possibly corresponds to TRBD1 (6 bases). The CDR3 has 17 residues. Germline CDR1 SGDLS, CDR2 YYNGEE. Trimming stripped 5 bases from V and 1 base from J, with 21 bases between. CDR3 DNA: TGTGCCAGCAGTCCCGGGGGAGGGGGAGGATGGAACACTGAAGCTTTCTTT. Translated, it gives CASSPGGGGGWNTEAFF. Looking up the rest from reference TRBV9 and TRBJ1-1 gives the full variable domain: DSGVTQTPKHLITATGQRVTLRCSPRSGDLSVYWYQQSLDQGLQFLIQYYNGEERAKGNILERFSAQQFPDLHSELNLSSLELGDSALYFCASSPGGGGGWNTEAFFGQGTRLTVV.

The gene calls are TRBV27 and TRBJ1-2; D remains unclear. The CDR3 consists of 13 residues. The germline V gene has CDR1 MNHEY and CDR2 SMNVEV (reference sequence). The ends were cut back, 2 bases at V and 8 bases at J, with 12 bases in the middle. This chain's CDR3 is CASSLTTVGGYTF. The CDR3 bases are TGTGCCAGCAGTTTAACGACTGTCGGGGGCTACACCTTC.

The V gene is TRBV2, the J gene TRBJ1-3; 7 bases match TRBD1. The V gene's germline CDR1 is SNHLY and CDR2 FYNNEI. The CDR3 has 17 amino acids. V was clipped by 6 bases and J by 4 bases; unmatched bases: 15. Here the CDR3 DNA reads TGTGCCAGCAGCTTAAGACAGGGAGCAGTATCCGGAAACACCATATATTTT. Translating gives CASSLRQGAVSGNTIYF.

V and J are TRBV5-1 and TRBJ1-1, with unresolved D. V shed 0 bases and J shed 4 bases, with 16 bases lying between them. Germline CDR1 reads SGHRS; CDR2 reads YFSETQ. The CDR3 spans 16 residues. The CDR3: CASSLAAVSRSTEAFF. The DNA for the CDR3 is TGCGCCAGCAGCTTGGCTGCTGTCAGTCGGAGCACTGAAGCTTTCTTT.

This chain uses TRBV28 with TRBJ1-6; D might be TRBD1 (6 bases). Per germline, CDR1 MDHEN and CDR2 SYDVKM. V lost 6 bases, J lost 5 bases, and 11 bases lay in between. The CDR3 is 14 residues long. The CDR3 spells CASRYYRDNSPLHF. In DNA, the CDR3 is TGTGCCAGCAGGTATTACAGGGATAATTCACCCCTCCACTTT.

The rearrangement uses TRBV27 and TRBJ1-2, with D possibly TRBD1 on 5 matching bases. CDR3 length: 16 residues. Trimming took off 6 bases at V and 8 bases at J, with 25 bases between the two ends. Germline CDR1 is MNHEY and CDR2 is SMNVEV (reference sequence). The CDR3: CASRPSGRATMMGYTF. In DNA form, the CDR3 reads TGTGCCAGCAGACCATCAGGCAGGGCCACTATGATGGGCTACACCTTC.

This chain connects TRBV3-1 (or the pseudogene TRBV3-2) to TRBJ2-5; the match to TRBD2 covers 11 bases. The trim removed 2 bases at V and 5 bases at J, leaving 10 bases unmatched. The CDR3 runs to 17 residues. The germline V gene has CDR1 LGHDT and CDR2 YNNKEL (reference sequence). In DNA, the CDR3 is TGTGCCAGCAGCCAAACCCGGACTAGCGGGCCAAGGGAGACCCAGTACTTC. Protein: CASSQTRTSGPRETQYF.

This clone has only one observation. The V and J genes are TRBV28 and TRBJ2-7, with D possibly being TRBD1 (7 bases). Trimming removed 3 bases from V and 3 bases from J, with 30 bases in between. Germline assignment: CDR1 MDHEN and CDR2 SYDVKM. The CDR3 runs 20 residues. The CDR3 region is CASSLPGQVQTREAVYEQYF. The DNA of the CDR3 is TGTGCCAGCAGTTTGCCCGGACAGGTCCAAACCAGGGAGGCCGTCTACGAGCAGTACTTC.

The V and J genes are TRBV2 and TRBJ1-5, with D possibly matching TRBD1 (5 bases). V was clipped by 3 bases and J by 7 bases, with 13 bases between them. CDR1 and CDR2 from the germline V gene are SNHLY and FYNNEI. CDR3 size: 14 residues. DNA of the CDR3: TGTGCCAGCAGTGATTTGAAAGGGGTGCAGCCCCAGCATTTT. Amino acids: CASSDLKGVQPQHF.

This clone was found a few times. The rearrangement links TRBV6-5 to TRBJ1-5; D is possibly TRBD1 (6 bases). This CDR3 has 14 amino acids. Trimming cost V 5 bases and J 3 bases, with 11 bases left between them. Germline loops: CDR1 MNHEY, CDR2 SVGAGI. CDR3 in DNA: TGTGCCAGCAGTCCCGGGACAAACAATCAGCCCCAGCATTTT. As protein: CASSPGTNNQPQHF.

The genes are TRBV19 and TRBJ1-1; the D gene is possibly TRBD1 (5 bases). Trimming stripped 7 bases from V and 1 base from J, with 7 bases between. This CDR3 spans 12 amino acids. In germline, CDR1 is LNHDA, CDR2 SQIVND (reference sequence). The CDR3 coding sequence is TGTGCCAGTAAACAGGCGAACACTGAAGCTTTCTTT. It codes for CASKQANTEAFF. Drawing the rest from reference TRBV19 and TRBJ1-1, the complete variable domain is DGGITQSPKYLFRKEGQNVTLSCEQNLNHDAMYWYRQDPGQGLRLIYYSQIVNDFQKGDIAEGYSVSREKKESFPLTVTSAQKNPTAFYLCASKQANTEAFFGQGTRLTVV.

The chain recombines TRBV6-5 with TRBJ1-5; no reliable D call. V was clipped by 4 bases and J by 6 bases, with 13 bases between them. Germline CDR1 MNHEY, CDR2 SVGAGI. CDR3 size: 14 residues. CDR3 protein: CASSSNLAGQPQHF. Written as DNA, the CDR3 is TGTGCCAGCAGTTCTAATTTAGCCGGTCAGCCCCAGCATTTT.

This sequence joins TRBV18 and TRBJ1-1; weak D call: TRBD1 (5 bases). The germline CDR1 and CDR2 sequences are KGHSH and LQKENI. The CDR3 consists of 15 residues. Trimming cost V 6 bases and J 5 bases, with 19 bases left between them. The CDR3 protein is CASSLVGTLETEAFF. The CDR3 nucleotides are TGTGCCAGCTCCTTAGTGGGGACTTTAGAGACTGAAGCTTTCTTT.

The CDR3 loop is CASSLRRSGNTIYF. The CDR3 coding sequence is TGTGCCAGCAGCTTAAGGCGGTCTGGAAACACCATATATTTT. This chain links TRBV7-3 with TRBJ1-3; D remains unclear. The ends were cut back, 1 base at V and 1 base at J, with 5 bases in the middle. The CDR3 consists of 14 residues. The germline V gene has CDR1 SGHTA and CDR2 FQGTGA.

The rearrangement uses TRBV29-1 and TRBJ1-2, with 12 bases aligning to TRBD1. Germline-derived CDR1 and CDR2 are SQVTM and ANQGSEA. The CDR3 runs 14 residues. V gave up 6 bases and J gave up 6 bases; unmatched junction bases: 8. The CDR3 is CSVQGQGAFNGYTF. The CDR3 nucleotides read TGCAGCGTCCAGGGACAGGGGGCTTTCAATGGCTACACCTTC.

The V and J genes are TRBV18 and TRBJ1-6, with a weak D call TRBD1 (6 bases). The V end was cut by 5 bases, the J end by 6 bases, with 8 bases between. Germline CDR1 reads KGHSH; CDR2 reads LQKENI. This CDR3 is built from 13 residues. The DNA of the CDR3 is TGTGCCAGCTCAACGGACAGTAATTCACCCCTCCACTTT. This translates into CASSTDSNSPLHF.

In this sample, this clone turned up a few times. This sequence joins TRBV28 and TRBJ2-7; 11 bases are shared with TRBD1. Germline-derived CDR1 and CDR2 are MDHEN and SYDVKM. This CDR3 has 18 residues. V shed 3 bases and J 1 base; nucleotides not matched to a gene: 11. CDR3 sequence: CASSLGRGTGGGSYEQYF. CDR3 coding DNA: TGTGCCAGCAGTTTGGGCCGCGGGACAGGGGGGGGTTCCTACGAGCAGTACTTC. Supplemented by reference TRBV28 and TRBJ2-7, the full variable domain reads DVKVTQSSRYLVKRTGEKVFLECVQDMDHENMFWYRQDPGLGLRLIYFSYDVKMKEKGDIPEGYSVSREKKERFSLILESASTNQTSMYLCASSLGRGTGGGSYEQYFGPGTRLTVT.

As regards this clone: Additional DNA sequences in this sample encode the identical CDR3. This sequence joins TRBV7-9 and TRBJ1-4, with D perhaps matching TRBD1 (6 bases). The germline V gene encodes CDR1 SEHNR and CDR2 FQNEAQ (reference sequence). CDR3 length equals 14 residues. The ends were cut back, 1 base at V and 8 bases at J, with 11 bases in the middle. This chain's CDR3 is CASSLGQGWEKLFF. DNA for the CDR3: TGTGCCAGCAGCTTAGGCCAGGGGTGGGAAAAACTGTTTTTT.

The chain uses TRBV5-1 and TRBJ1-3; TRBD1 is a possible D gene (6 bases). CDR1 SGHRS and CDR2 YFSETQ come from the germline V gene. The length of the CDR3 is 15 residues. V lost 4 bases and J 0 bases, leaving 11 bases between the germline ends. Here the CDR3 reads CASSNGQLSGNTIYF. The CDR3 nucleotides read TGCGCCAGCAGCAACGGACAGCTCTCTGGAAACACCATATATTTT.

The J gene is TRBJ1-2, the V gene TRBV4-1; the match to TRBD1 covers 12 bases. CDR3 length: 16 amino acids. Germline CDR1 MGHRA, CDR2 YSYEKL. The J segment lost 5 bases and the V segment lost 2 bases, leaving 6 bases of the junction unmatched. CDR3 DNA: TGCGCCAGCAGCCAAAGTGGGACAGGGGGCATGTATGGCTACACCTTC. Its translation is CASSQSGTGGMYGYTF.

The chain links TRBV5-1 to TRBJ2-1; D is perhaps TRBD1 (5 bases). The CDR3 loop spans 13 amino acids. The V and J ends lost 0 bases and 10 bases respectively, with 11 bases between them. Germline values: CDR1 SGHRS, CDR2 YFSETQ. CDR3 region: CASSLAPGHEQFF. The DNA for the CDR3 is TGCGCCAGCAGCTTGGCCCCAGGGCACGAGCAGTTCTTC.

This sequence joins TRBV30 and TRBJ1-6; D is ambiguous. This CDR3 spans 15 amino acids. The V end was cut by 7 bases, the J end by 1 base, with 14 bases between. CDR1 GTSNPN and CDR2 SVGIG come from the germline V gene (reference sequence). The CDR3 DNA follows: TGTGCCTTTGTGGCAACCGGGTCCTATAATTCACCCCTCCACTTT. Translation: CAFVATGSYNSPLHF.

The rearrangement links TRBV29-1 to TRBJ1-1; no firm D call. The germline gives CDR1 SQVTM, CDR2 ANQGSEA. This CDR3 has 11 residues. V was pared by 6 bases and J by 0 bases, with 5 bases between. In DNA, the CDR3 is TGCAGCGTACTCATGAACACTGAAGCTTTCTTT. This encodes CSVLMNTEAFF. Full variable domain (remainder filled in from reference TRBV29-1 and TRBJ1-1): SAVISQKPSRDICQRGTSLTIQCQVDSQVTMMFWYRQQPGQSLTLIATANQGSEATYESGFVIDKFPISRPNLTFSTLTVSNMSPEDSSIYLCSVLMNTEAFFGQGTRLTVV.

Worth noting for this clone: Other DNA sequences within the sample encode an identical CDR3. DNA for the CDR3: TGTGCCAGCAGCCAAGACAGGGGAGGGTATGGCTACACCTTC. Translation: CASSQDRGGYGYTF. The V gene is TRBV14, the J gene TRBJ1-2; D may be TRBD1 (6 bases). Trimming pared 0 bases from V and 5 bases from J, leaving 10 bases between. Germline-derived CDR1 and CDR2 are SGHDN and FVKESK. The CDR3 runs to 14 residues. Full variable domain (missing parts from reference TRBV14 and TRBJ1-2): EAGVTQFPSHSVIEKGQTVTLRCDPISGHDNLYWYRRVMGKEIKFLLHFVKESKQDESGMPNNRFLAERTGGTYSTLKVQPAELEDSGVYFCASSQDRGGYGYTFGSGTRLTVV.